These 14 T cell receptor beta chains were all obtained from the same sample, sequenced in a study of Graves' ophthalmopathy and Graves' hyperthyroidism. Using RNA transcripts, the TCR beta CDR3 regions were amplified. HTBI-primed RT-PCR formed the first round, and a multiplex PCR formed the second. TCRdb used MiXCR to reprocess the multiplex PCR reads, holding one entry per CDR3 protein. The sample lists 1 million to 1.3 million distinct CDR3 sequences, approximately 35% occurring once. The sample was peripheral blood or thyroid tissue (not recorded which). The source of these receptors is an adult man with Graves' hyperthyroidism.

Many counts were recorded for this clonotype. This chain links TRBV29-1 with TRBJ1-2; D remains ambiguous. V was trimmed by 5 bases and J by 7 bases, leaving 14 bases between them. The CDR3 is 12 amino acids. Germline V lookup: CDR1 SQVTM, CDR2 ANQGSEA. CDR3 amino acids: CSVPGGDGGYTF. Here the CDR3 DNA reads TGCAGCGTTCCAGGTGGGGATGGTGGCTACACCTTC.

This clonotype was seen at least ten times. The chain uses TRBV14 and TRBJ2-7, with D perhaps matching TRBD2 (5 bases). Germline CDR1 SGHDN, CDR2 FVKESK. Deletions cut 2 bases from V and 3 bases from J, with 11 bases between. The CDR3 is made up of 14 amino acids. In nucleotides, the CDR3 is TGTGCCAGCAGCCAAAGCGGACTCCTCTACGAGCAGTACTTC. Amino acid sequence: CASSQSGLLYEQYF. Based on the CDR3 plus reference TRBV14 and TRBJ2-7, the full variable domain is EAGVTQFPSHSVIEKGQTVTLRCDPISGHDNLYWYRRVMGKEIKFLLHFVKESKQDESGMPNNRFLAERTGGTYSTLKVQPAELEDSGVYFCASSQSGLLYEQYFGPGTRLTVT.

Of note for this clonotype: A much larger clone is a single base away; this may be a read error. This chain links TRBV7-9 with TRBJ1-1, with 9 bases matching TRBD1. Trimming at V came to 4 bases and at J to 8 bases, leaving 8 bases not matched to a gene. CDR1 is SEHNR and CDR2 is FQNEAQ in the germline V gene (reference sequence). CDR3 length equals 14 residues. CDR3 loop: CASSSRTGVAEAFF. DNA for the CDR3: TGTGCCAGCAGCTCCAGGACAGGGGTTGCAGAAGCTTTCTTT.

This clonotype was seen repeatedly, ten times or more. The chain carries TRBV10-3 and TRBJ1-5; D remains unclear. The CDR3 totals 16 residues. The germline V gene encodes CDR1 ENHRY and CDR2 SYGVKD. The V end was cut by 2 bases, the J end by 1 base, with 12 bases between. The CDR3 loop is CAISERTAASNQPQHF. The CDR3 DNA reads TGTGCCATCAGTGAGAGAACGGCAGCCAGCAATCAGCCCCAGCATTTT.

This clonotype was counted ten times or more. The chain combines TRBV13 with TRBJ2-7, with 8 bases aligning to TRBD1. The CDR3 consists of 14 residues. From germline, CDR1 is PRHDT and CDR2 FYEKMQ (reference sequence). The trim removed 5 bases at V and 5 bases at J, leaving 8 bases unmatched. The CDR3 nucleotides read TGTGCCAGCAGCAGCCCGACAGGGGACAACGAGCAGTACTTC. It yields the protein CASSSPTGDNEQYF.

The gene calls are TRBV7-2 and TRBJ1-2; tentative D call: TRBD1 (5 bases). The CDR3 spans 14 residues. Germline assignment: CDR1 SGHTA and CDR2 FQGNSA. V was clipped by 5 bases and J by 8 bases, with 18 bases between them. The CDR3 DNA is TGTGCCAGCAGCCGTCCGGGGACGGGGCAGGGCTACACCTTC. Translation: CASSRPGTGQGYTF.

The table lists this clonotype with many counts. V is TRBV7-3 and J is TRBJ1-1; D might be TRBD1 (6 bases). Trimming took 1 base from V and 4 from J, leaving 13 bases between them. CDR3 length: 15 amino acids. The germline V gene has CDR1 SGHTA and CDR2 FQGTGA. The CDR3 DNA reads as TGTGCCAGCAGCTTAATTGCAGGGGAGGGCACTGAAGCTTTCTTT. Translation: CASSLIAGEGTEAFF.

For this clonotype: At one end, the junction sequence differs from germline, possibly due to a read error. The rearrangement links TRBV7-9 to TRBJ1-1, with a possible D match to TRBD1 (6 bases). CDR1 and CDR2 (germline): SEHNR, FQNEAQ (reference sequence). The CDR3 extends over 12 amino acids. CDR3 sequence: CTSSSEGAEAFF. The CDR3 DNA reads as TGTACCAGCAGCTCTGAGGGGGCTGAAGCTTTCTTT. The whole variable domain, remainder taken from reference TRBV7-9 and TRBJ1-1, is DTGVSQNPRHKITKRGQNVTFRCDPISEHNRLYWYRQTLGQGPEFLTYFQNEAQLEKSRLLSDRFSAERPKGSFSTLEIQRTEQGDSAMYLCTSSSEGAEAFFGQGTRLTVV.

The chain joins TRBV4-3 to TRBJ2-5; 8 nucleotides agree with TRBD2. CDR3 size: 16 residues. Germline CDR1 and CDR2: LGHNA and YSLEER. The ends lost 0 bases at V and 5 bases at J; junction bases unmatched: 8. Here the CDR3 reads CASSQESGGHGETQYF. The CDR3, as DNA: TGCGCCAGCAGCCAAGAGAGCGGGGGCCACGGGGAGACCCAGTACTTC.

This clonotype was counted many times. CDR3 sequence: CASSLGTGGAGGYTF. In DNA, the CDR3 is TGTGCCAGCAGCTTAGGTACAGGGGGCGCAGGTGGCTACACCTTC. The chain links TRBV11-2 to TRBJ1-2, with 9 nucleotides matching TRBD1. CDR3 length: 15 residues. The trim removed 1 base at V and 7 bases at J, leaving 7 bases unmatched. Germline lookup yields CDR1 SGHAT and CDR2 FQNNGV.

The sample holds many counts of this clonotype. The genes are TRBV5-6 and TRBJ1-2; the match to TRBD1 covers 10 bases. Germline lookup yields CDR1 SGHDT and CDR2 YYEEEE. This CDR3 comprises 14 residues. V lost 2 bases, J lost 6 bases, and 4 bases stayed unmatched. The DNA of the CDR3 is TGTGCCAGCAGCTTTGAGACAGGGGGCAATGGCTACACCTTC. This translates into CASSFETGGNGYTF.

The chain has TRBV5-1 and TRBJ2-6; D might be TRBD1 (5 bases). The CDR3 is 17 residues long. V shed 0 bases and J shed 1 base, with 11 bases lying between them. Germline V gene lookup returns CDR1 SGHRS and CDR2 YFSETQ. The CDR3 loop is CASSLGAGLSGANVLTF. The CDR3 region has the DNA TGCGCCAGCAGCTTGGGGGCAGGGCTTTCTGGGGCCAACGTCCTGACTTTC.

This clonotype was recorded many times. The chain couples TRBV20-1 to TRBJ1-2, with a tentative D call TRBD1 (5 bases). There are 13 residues in the CDR3. The V gene's germline CDR1 is DFQATT and CDR2 SNEGSKA (reference sequence). The V end was cut by 3 bases, the J end by 4 bases, with 12 bases between. The CDR3 loop reads CSARSDSLYGYTF. In DNA, the CDR3 is TGCAGTGCTAGGAGCGACAGCCTCTATGGCTACACCTTC.

This clonotype was recorded many times. The rearrangement joins TRBV12-3 or TRBV12-4 to TRBJ1-6, with D possibly TRBD1 on 6 matching bases. The CDR3 loop spans 13 amino acids. V shed 6 bases and J shed 11 bases, with 14 bases lying between them. The CDR3: CASSLQAGAPLHF. CDR3 coding DNA: TGTGCCAGCAGCCTGCAAGCAGGGGCACCCCTCCACTTT.